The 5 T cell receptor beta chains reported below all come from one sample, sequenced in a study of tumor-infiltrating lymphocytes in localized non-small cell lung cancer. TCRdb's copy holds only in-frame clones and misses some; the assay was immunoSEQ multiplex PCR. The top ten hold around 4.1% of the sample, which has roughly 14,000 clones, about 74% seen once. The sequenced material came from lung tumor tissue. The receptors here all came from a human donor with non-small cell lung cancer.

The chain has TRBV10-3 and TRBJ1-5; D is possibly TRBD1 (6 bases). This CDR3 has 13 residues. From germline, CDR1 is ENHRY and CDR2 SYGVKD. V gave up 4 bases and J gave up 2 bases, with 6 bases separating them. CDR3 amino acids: CAISGQGNQPQHF. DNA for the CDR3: TGTGCCATCAGTGGACAGGGCAATCAGCCCCAGCATTTT.

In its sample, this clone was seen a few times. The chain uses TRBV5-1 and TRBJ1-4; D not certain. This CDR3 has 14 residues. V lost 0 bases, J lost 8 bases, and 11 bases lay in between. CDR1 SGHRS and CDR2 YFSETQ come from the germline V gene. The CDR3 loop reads CASSLAGPEEKLFF. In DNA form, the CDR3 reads TGCGCCAGCAGCTTGGCCGGCCCGGAGGAAAAACTGTTTTTT.

The CDR3: CASSWDRWGRYGYTF. Here the CDR3 DNA reads TGTGCCAGCAGCTGGGACAGGTGGGGGAGGTATGGCTACACCTTC. The chain links TRBV5-6 to TRBJ1-2; 8 bases fit TRBD1. Germline V gene sequence: CDR1 SGHDT, CDR2 YYEEEE. The CDR3 covers 15 residues. Trimming took 3 bases from V and 5 from J; bases not matched to a gene: 9.

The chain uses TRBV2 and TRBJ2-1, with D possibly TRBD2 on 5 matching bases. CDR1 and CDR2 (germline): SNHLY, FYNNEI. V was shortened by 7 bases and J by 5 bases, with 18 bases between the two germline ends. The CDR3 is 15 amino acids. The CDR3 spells CASTVEGVRDNEQFF. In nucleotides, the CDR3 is TGTGCCAGCACCGTCGAGGGAGTCCGCGACAATGAGCAGTTCTTC.

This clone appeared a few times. This CDR3 is CASGTSGNQFF. CDR3 nucleotide sequence: TGCGCCAGCGGGACTTCCGGAAATCAGTTCTTC. The gene calls are TRBV10-2 and TRBJ2-1, with D maybe TRBD2 (6 bases). The CDR3 contains 11 residues. From germline, CDR1 is WSHSY and CDR2 SAAADI. Trimming stripped 8 bases from V and 13 bases from J, with 15 bases between.